These 10 T cell receptor beta chains originate from one sample sequenced in a study of blood T cell repertoires in COVID-19. Profiling relied on immunoSEQ multiplex PCR, and the TCRdb table lists in-frame clones only, not all of them. Of some 160,000 clones in the sample, more than 80% were seen once. The specimen sequenced was peripheral blood. These receptors all come from a man in his sixties with acute or convalescent COVID-19.

The chain links TRBV10-3 to TRBJ1-2; perhaps TRBD1 as D (5 bases). V was trimmed by 3 bases and J by 8 bases, leaving 13 bases between them. The CDR3 has 13 amino acids. The germline gives CDR1 ENHRY, CDR2 SYGVKD. CDR3 sequence reads: CAISDRAGRGYTF. CDR3 bases: TGTGCCATCAGTGATCGGGCGGGACGAGGCTACACCTTC.

This clone was seen a single time. The chain is built from TRBV25-1 and TRBJ1-1; perhaps TRBD1 as D (5 bases). V lost 3 bases, J lost 0 bases, and 8 bases lay in between. Germline CDR1 is MGHDK and CDR2 is SYGVNS. This CDR3 contains 14 residues. CDR3 coding DNA: TGTGCCAGCAGTGAGCAGGGAATGAACACTGAAGCTTTCTTT. As protein: CASSEQGMNTEAFF.

The J gene is TRBJ1-6, the V gene TRBV6-5, with 9 bases that match TRBD1. Trimming removed 5 bases from V and 5 bases from J; junction bases left unmatched: 1. This CDR3 region has 14 residues. Germline V CDR1 and CDR2: MNHEY, SVGAGI. The CDR3 DNA reads as TGTGCCAGCAGTCGACAGGGGGATAATTCACCCCTCCACTTT. Translated: CASSRQGDNSPLHF.

J is TRBJ1-6 and V is TRBV30; a weak D match, TRBD1 (6 bases). Germline CDR1 is GTSNPN and CDR2 is SVGIG (reference sequence). V lost 5 bases and J lost 8, with 28 bases in between. This CDR3 has 18 residues. This CDR3 is CAWSLMFLGTRADSPLHF. The CDR3 region has the DNA TGTGCCTGGTCCCTCATGTTCTTAGGGACACGGGCGGATTCACCCCTCCACTTT.

The chain is built from TRBV2 and TRBJ2-1; D perhaps matches TRBD1 (6 bases). V was pared by 5 bases and J by 14 bases, with 16 bases between. Germline loops: CDR1 SNHLY, CDR2 FYNNEI. The CDR3 extends over 12 amino acids. CDR3: CASSLKTGRKFF. CDR3 nucleotide sequence: TGTGCCAGCAGTCTCAAAACAGGGCGTAAGTTCTTC.

The chain couples TRBV7-9 to TRBJ1-4; D possibly corresponds to TRBD1 (5 bases). This CDR3 region has 14 residues. Per germline, CDR1 SEHNR and CDR2 FQNEAQ (reference sequence). Trimming took 5 bases from V and 8 from J, leaving 15 bases between them. This CDR3 reads CASSPPRGGEKLFF. In DNA form, the CDR3 reads TGTGCCAGCAGCCCGCCGAGGGGAGGCGAAAAACTGTTTTTT. The entire variable domain, with the rest obtained from reference TRBV7-9 and TRBJ1-4, is as follows: DTGVSQNPRHKITKRGQNVTFRCDPISEHNRLYWYRQTLGQGPEFLTYFQNEAQLEKSRLLSDRFSAERPKGSFSTLEIQRTEQGDSAMYLCASSPPRGGEKLFFGSGTQLSVL.

This chain joins TRBV7-2 and TRBJ2-7; 10 bases line up with TRBD2. This CDR3 is 15 amino acids long. J gave up 4 bases and V 4 bases, and 7 bases lay outside the gene matches. CDR1 SGHTA and CDR2 FQGNSA come from the germline V gene. The CDR3 coding sequence is TGTGCCAGCAGCTCCATAGCGGGGGGAGGATACGAGCAGTACTTC. This encodes CASSSIAGGGYEQYF.

The table lists this clone with a count of one. The chain's CDR3 is CASSRGGQGDNQPQHF. CDR3 nucleotide sequence: TGTGCCAGCAGCAGGGGCGGACAGGGGGACAATCAGCCCCAGCATTTT. The chain joins TRBV5-4 to TRBJ1-5, with 10 bases identical to TRBD1. The CDR3 spans 16 residues. CDR1 and CDR2 (germline): SGHNT, YYREEE (reference sequence). V lost 4 bases and J lost 3; bases outside the gene matches: 7.

The chain carries TRBV5-1 and TRBJ1-2; TRBD1 might be the D (5 bases). The CDR3 has 14 amino acids. Germline V gives CDR1 SGHRS, CDR2 YFSETQ. Trimming cost V 0 bases and J 4 bases, with 10 bases left between them. The CDR3 DNA reads as TGCGCCAGCAGCTTGGATCAGGGATTCTATGGCTACACCTTC. This translates into CASSLDQGFYGYTF. The full variable domain, with the rest looked up from reference TRBV5-1 and TRBJ1-2, is KAGVTQTPRYLIKTRGQQVTLSCSPISGHRSVSWYQQTPGQGLQFLFEYFSETQRNKGNFPGRFSGRQFSNSRSEMNVSTLELGDSALYLCASSLDQGFYGYTFGSGTRLTVV.

This rearrangement joins TRBV6-4 to TRBJ2-1, with 9 bases aligning to TRBD2. CDR1 and CDR2 from the germline V gene are MRHNA and SNTAGT. The CDR3 spans 17 residues. The V segment lost 5 bases and the J segment 5 bases; nucleotides outside the gene matches: 13. The DNA of the CDR3 is TGTGCCAGCAGTCTTGCTCCAATAGCGGGGGCCAACAATGAGCAGTTCTTC. It specifies CASSLAPIAGANNEQFF.